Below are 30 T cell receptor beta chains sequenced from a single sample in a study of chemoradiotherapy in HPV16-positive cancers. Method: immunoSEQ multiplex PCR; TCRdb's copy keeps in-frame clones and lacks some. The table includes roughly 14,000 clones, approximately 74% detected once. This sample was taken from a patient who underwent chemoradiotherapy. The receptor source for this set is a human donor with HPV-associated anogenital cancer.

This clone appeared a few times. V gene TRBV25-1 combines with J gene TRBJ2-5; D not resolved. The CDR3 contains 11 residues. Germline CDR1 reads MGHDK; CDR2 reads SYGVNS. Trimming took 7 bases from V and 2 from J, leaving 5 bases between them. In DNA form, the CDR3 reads TGTGCCAGCACCGCACAAGAGACCCAGTACTTC. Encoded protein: CASTAQETQYF.

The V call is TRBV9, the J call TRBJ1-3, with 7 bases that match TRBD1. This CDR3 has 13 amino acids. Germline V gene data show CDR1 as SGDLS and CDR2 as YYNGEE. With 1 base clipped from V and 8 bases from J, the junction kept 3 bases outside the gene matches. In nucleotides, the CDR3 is TGTGCCAGCAGCGTATCCCAGGGGGACACCATATATTTT. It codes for CASSVSQGDTIYF.

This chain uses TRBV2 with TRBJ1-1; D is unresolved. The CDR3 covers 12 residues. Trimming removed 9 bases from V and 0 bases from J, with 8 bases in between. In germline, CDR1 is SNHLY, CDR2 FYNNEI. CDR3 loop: CARGRLNTEAFF. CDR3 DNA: TGTGCCAGGGGGAGATTGAACACTGAAGCTTTCTTT.

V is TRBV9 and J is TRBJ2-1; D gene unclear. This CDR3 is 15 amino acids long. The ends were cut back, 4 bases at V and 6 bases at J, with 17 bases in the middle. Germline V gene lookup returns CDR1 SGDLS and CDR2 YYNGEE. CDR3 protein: CASSSSATRVNEQFF. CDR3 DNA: TGTGCCAGCAGCAGCTCAGCAACTCGGGTCAATGAGCAGTTCTTC.

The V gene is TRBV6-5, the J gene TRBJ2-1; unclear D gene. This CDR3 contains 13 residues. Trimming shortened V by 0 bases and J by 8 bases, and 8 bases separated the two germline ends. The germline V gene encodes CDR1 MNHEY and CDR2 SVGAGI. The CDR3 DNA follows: TGTGCCAGCAGTTACTCGACCCCTCATGAGCAGTTCTTC. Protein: CASSYSTPHEQFF.

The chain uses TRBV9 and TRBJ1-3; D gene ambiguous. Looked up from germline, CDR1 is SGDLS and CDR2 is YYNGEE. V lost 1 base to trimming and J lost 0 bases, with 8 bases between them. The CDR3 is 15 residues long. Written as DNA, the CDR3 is TGTGCCAGCAGCGTATGGACGGGCTCTGGAAACACCATATATTTT. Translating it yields CASSVWTGSGNTIYF. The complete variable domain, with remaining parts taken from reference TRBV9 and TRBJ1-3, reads DSGVTQTPKHLITATGQRVTLRCSPRSGDLSVYWYQQSLDQGLQFLIQYYNGEERAKGNILERFSAQQFPDLHSELNLSSLELGDSALYFCASSVWTGSGNTIYFGEGSWLTVV.

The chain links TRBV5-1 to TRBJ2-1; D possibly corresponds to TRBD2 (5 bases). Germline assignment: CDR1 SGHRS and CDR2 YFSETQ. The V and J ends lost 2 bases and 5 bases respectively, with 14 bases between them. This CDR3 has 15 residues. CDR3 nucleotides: TGCGCCAGCAGCTTTGGCGGGCCCATCAACAATGAGCAGTTCTTC. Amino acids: CASSFGGPINNEQFF.

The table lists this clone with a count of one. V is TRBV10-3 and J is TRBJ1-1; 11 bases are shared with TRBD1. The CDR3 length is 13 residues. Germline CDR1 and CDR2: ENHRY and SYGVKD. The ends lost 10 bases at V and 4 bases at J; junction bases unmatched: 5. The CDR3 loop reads CATWTGGFTEAFF. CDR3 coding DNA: TGTGCCACGTGGACAGGGGGCTTCACTGAAGCTTTCTTT.

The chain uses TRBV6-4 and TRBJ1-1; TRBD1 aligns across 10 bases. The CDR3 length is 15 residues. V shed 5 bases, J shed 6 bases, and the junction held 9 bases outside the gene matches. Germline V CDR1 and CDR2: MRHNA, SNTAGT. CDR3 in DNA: TGTGCCAGCAGTTCAACACGGACAGGGGGATCTGAAGCTTTCTTT. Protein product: CASSSTRTGGSEAFF.

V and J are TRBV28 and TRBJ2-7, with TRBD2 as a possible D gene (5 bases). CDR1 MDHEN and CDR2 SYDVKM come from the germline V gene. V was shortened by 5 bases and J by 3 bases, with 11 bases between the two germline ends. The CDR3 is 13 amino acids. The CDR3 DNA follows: TGTGCCAGCAGTCTCGGAGGAATCTACGAGCAGTACTTC. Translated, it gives CASSLGGIYEQYF.

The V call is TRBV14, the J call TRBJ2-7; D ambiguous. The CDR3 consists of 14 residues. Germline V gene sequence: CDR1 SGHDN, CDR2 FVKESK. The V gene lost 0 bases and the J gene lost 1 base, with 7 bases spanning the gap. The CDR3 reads CASSQERRSYEQYF. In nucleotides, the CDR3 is TGTGCCAGCAGCCAAGAGAGACGATCCTACGAGCAGTACTTC.

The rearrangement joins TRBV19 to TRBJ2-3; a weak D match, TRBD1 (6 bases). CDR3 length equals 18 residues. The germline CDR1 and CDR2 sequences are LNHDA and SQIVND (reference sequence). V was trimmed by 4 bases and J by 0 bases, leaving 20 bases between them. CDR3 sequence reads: CASSRPGVIGSSTDTQYF. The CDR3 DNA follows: TGTGCCAGTAGTAGACCAGGGGTCATAGGTTCTAGCACAGATACGCAGTATTTT.

The DNA of the CDR3 is TGTGCCAGCAGCGTTCCGGGACAGTCCTTCTCTGGGGCCAACGTCCTGACTTTC. Its protein is CASSVPGQSFSGANVLTF. The chain combines TRBV7-6 with TRBJ2-6; TRBD1 matches at 7 bases. Per the germline V gene, CDR1 is SGHVS and CDR2 is FNYEAQ. The CDR3 contains 18 residues. The V segment lost 5 bases and the J segment 0 bases; nucleotides outside the gene matches: 10. The complete variable domain, with remaining parts taken from reference TRBV7-6 and TRBJ2-6, reads GAGVSQSPRYKVTKRGQDVALRCDPISGHVSLYWYRQALGQGPEFLTYFNYEAQQDKSGLPNDRFSAERPEGSISTLTIQRTEQRDSAMYRCASSVPGQSFSGANVLTFGAGSRLTVL.

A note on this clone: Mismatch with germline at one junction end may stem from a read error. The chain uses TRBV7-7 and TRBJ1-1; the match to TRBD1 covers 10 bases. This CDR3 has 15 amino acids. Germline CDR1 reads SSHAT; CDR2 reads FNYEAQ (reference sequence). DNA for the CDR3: TGTGCTAGCAGCTCCTGGACAGGGGGGAAGATTGAAGCTTTCTTT. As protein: CASSSWTGGKIEAFF.

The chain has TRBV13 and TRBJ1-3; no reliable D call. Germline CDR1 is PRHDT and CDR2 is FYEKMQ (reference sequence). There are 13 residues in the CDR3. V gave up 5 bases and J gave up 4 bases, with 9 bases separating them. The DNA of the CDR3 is TGTGCCAGCAGCGTCCGGGAGGGAAACACCATATATTTT. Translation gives CASSVREGNTIYF.

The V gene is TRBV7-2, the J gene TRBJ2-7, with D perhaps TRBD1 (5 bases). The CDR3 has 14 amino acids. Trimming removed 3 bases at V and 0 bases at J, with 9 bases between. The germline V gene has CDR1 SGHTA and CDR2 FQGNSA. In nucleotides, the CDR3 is TGTGCCAGCAGCTTGCAGGGATCCTCCTACGAGCAGTACTTC. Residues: CASSLQGSSYEQYF.

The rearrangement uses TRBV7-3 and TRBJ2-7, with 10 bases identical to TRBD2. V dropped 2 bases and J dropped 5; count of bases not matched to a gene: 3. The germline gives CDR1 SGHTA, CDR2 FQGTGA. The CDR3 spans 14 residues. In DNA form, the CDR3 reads TGTGCCAGCAGCTTAGGTCTAGCGGGGGACGAGCAGTACTTC. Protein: CASSLGLAGDEQYF.

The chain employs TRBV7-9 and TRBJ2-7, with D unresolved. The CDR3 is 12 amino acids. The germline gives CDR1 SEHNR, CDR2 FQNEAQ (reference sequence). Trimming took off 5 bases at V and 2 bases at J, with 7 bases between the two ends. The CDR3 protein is CASSDITYEQYF. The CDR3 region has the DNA TGTGCCAGCAGCGATATAACCTACGAGCAGTACTTC.

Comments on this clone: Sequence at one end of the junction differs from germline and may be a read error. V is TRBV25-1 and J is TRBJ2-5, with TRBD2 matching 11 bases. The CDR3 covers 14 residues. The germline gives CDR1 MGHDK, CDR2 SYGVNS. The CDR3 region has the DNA TGTGCCAGCAGTGAAGCTCTAGCGGGAGGCCAAATCCACTTC. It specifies CASSEALAGGQIHF.

CDR3 bases: TGCAGCGTTGAAGATGGGAGGGGGCAATTTGGTGAGCAGTTCTTC. Protein product: CSVEDGRGQFGEQFF. J is TRBJ2-1 and V is TRBV29-1; D may be TRBD1 or TRBD2 (7 bases each). Trimming took off 0 bases at V and 9 bases at J, with 18 bases between the two ends. This CDR3 is built from 15 residues. Per the germline V gene, CDR1 is SQVTM and CDR2 is ANQGSEA.

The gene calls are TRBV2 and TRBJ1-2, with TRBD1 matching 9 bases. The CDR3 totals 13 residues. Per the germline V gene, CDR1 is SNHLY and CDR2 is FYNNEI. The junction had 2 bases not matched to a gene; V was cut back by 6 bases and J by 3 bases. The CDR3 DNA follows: TGTGCCAGCAGACAGGGGGCGGACTATGGCTACACCTTC. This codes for CASRQGADYGYTF.

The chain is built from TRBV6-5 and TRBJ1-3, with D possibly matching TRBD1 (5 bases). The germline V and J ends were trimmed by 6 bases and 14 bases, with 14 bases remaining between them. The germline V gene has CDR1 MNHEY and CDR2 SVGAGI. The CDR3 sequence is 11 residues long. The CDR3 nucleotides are TGTGCCAGCAGCTATCGGGGGGTTGTATATTTT. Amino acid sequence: CASSYRGVVYF.

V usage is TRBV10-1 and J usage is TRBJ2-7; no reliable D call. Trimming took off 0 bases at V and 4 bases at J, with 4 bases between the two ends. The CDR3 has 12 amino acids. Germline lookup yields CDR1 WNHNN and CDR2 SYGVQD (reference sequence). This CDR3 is CASSESSYEQYF. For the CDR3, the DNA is TGCGCCAGCAGTGAGTCTTCTTACGAGCAGTACTTC.

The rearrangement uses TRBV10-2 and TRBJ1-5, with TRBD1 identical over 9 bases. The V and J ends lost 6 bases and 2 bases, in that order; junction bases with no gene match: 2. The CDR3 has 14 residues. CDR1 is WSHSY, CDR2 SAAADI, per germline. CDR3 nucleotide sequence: TGCGCCAGCAGCCGGACAGGGGGCAATCAGCCCCAGCATTTT. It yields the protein CASSRTGGNQPQHF.

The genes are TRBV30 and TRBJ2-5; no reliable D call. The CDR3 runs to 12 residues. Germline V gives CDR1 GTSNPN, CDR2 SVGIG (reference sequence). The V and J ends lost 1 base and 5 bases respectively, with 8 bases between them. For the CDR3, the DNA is TGTGCCTGGAGTGACGCAGCGGAGACCCAGTACTTC. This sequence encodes CAWSDAAETQYF.

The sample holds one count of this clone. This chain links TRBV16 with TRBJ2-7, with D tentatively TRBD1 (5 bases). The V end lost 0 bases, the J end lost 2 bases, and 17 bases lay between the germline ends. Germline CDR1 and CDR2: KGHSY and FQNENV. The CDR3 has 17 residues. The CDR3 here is CASSQSVGVQQTYEQYF. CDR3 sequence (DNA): TGTGCCAGCAGCCAATCGGTAGGGGTTCAGCAGACCTACGAGCAGTACTTC. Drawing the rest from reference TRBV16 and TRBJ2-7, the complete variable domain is GEEVAQTPKHLVRGEGQKAKLYCAPIKGHSYVFWYQQVLKNEFKFLISFQNENVFDETGMPKERFSAKCLPNSPCSLEIQATKLEDSAVYFCASSQSVGVQQTYEQYFGPGTRLTVT.

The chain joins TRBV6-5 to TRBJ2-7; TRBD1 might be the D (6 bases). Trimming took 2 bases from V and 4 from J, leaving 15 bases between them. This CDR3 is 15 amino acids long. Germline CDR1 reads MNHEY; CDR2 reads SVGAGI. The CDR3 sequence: CASSYTRAGVYEQYF. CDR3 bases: TGTGCCAGCAGTTACACCAGGGCAGGGGTATACGAGCAGTACTTC.

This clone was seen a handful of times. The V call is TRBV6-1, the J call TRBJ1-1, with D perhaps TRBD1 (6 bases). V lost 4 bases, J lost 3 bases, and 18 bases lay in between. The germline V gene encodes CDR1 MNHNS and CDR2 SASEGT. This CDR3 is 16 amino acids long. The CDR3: CASSVTLGGLHTEAFF. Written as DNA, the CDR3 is TGTGCCAGCAGTGTGACCCTTGGGGGGCTACACACTGAAGCTTTCTTT.

Here the CDR3 reads CASSYGGASTDTQYF. The CDR3 DNA follows: TGTGCCAGCAGTTACGGCGGAGCTAGCACAGATACGCAGTATTTT. The genes are TRBV6-6 and TRBJ2-3; D gene uncertain. The V end lost 2 bases, the J end lost 0 bases, and 9 bases lay between the germline ends. Looked up from germline, CDR1 is MNHNY and CDR2 is SVGAGI (reference sequence). The CDR3 is 15 residues long.

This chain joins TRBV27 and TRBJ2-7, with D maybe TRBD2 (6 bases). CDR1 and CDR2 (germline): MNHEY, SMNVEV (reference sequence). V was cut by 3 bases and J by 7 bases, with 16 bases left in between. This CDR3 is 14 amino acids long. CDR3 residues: CASSFRGRLGEQYF. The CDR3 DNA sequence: TGTGCCAGCAGTTTCCGAGGGAGGCTTGGGGAGCAGTACTTC.